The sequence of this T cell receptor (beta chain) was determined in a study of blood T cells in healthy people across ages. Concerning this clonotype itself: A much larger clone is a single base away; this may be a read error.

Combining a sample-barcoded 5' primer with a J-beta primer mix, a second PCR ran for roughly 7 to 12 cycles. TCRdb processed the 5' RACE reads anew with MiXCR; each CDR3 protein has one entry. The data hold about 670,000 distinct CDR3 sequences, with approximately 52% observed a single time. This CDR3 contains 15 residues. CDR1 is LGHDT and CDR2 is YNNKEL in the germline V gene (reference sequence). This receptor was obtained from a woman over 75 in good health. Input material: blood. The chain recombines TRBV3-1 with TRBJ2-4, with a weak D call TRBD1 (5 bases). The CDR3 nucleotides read TGTGCCGGCAGCCAAGCGACAGCTAGAAAAAACATTCAGTACTTC. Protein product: CAGSQATARKNIQYF.